The 2 T cell receptor beta chains below all came from one sample that was sequenced in a study of T cell responses to AZD1222 COVID-19 vaccine. The protocol was immunoSEQ multiplex PCR, while the TCRdb copy is restricted to in-frame clones and leaves out a portion. The sample carries some 190,000 clones, 80% to 95% recorded once. The sequencing here drew on peripheral blood, taken 28 days after the second AZD1222 dose. Source of these receptors: an adult who received the AZD1222 COVID-19 vaccine.

This chain uses TRBV11-2 with TRBJ2-6; D gene unclear. Germline V CDR1 and CDR2: SGHAT, FQNNGV. This CDR3 region has 15 residues. Trimming removed 5 bases at V and 0 bases at J, with 8 bases between. CDR3 bases: TGTGCCAGCAGCCATCGGGTCTCTGGGGCCAACGTCCTGACTTTC. It is translated as CASSHRVSGANVLTF.

The chain links TRBV11-2 to TRBJ2-7, with TRBD2 identical over 8 bases. The CDR3 consists of 15 residues. V was pared by 4 bases and J by 1 base, with 6 bases of the junction left unmatched. In germline, CDR1 is SGHAT, CDR2 FQNNGV. CDR3 sequence (DNA): TGTGCCAGCAGCTCAACCACTAGCGGATCCTACGAGCAGTACTTC. Amino acid sequence: CASSSTTSGSYEQYF. Combining the CDR3 with reference TRBV11-2 and TRBJ2-7 gives the whole variable domain EAGVAQSPRYKIIEKRQSVAFWCNPISGHATLYWYQQILGQGPKLLIQFQNNGVVDDSQLPKDRFSAERLKGVDSTLKIQPAKLEDSAVYLCASSSTTSGSYEQYFGPGTRLTVT.